This TCR beta chain stems from a study of CD8+CD57+ T cells in acquired aplastic anemia. Across the study: Recorded DNA amounts for sorted CD4+ and CD8+ cells had an average of approximately 3 ug. On average, healthy donors gave approximately 10 million reads for CD4+ cells.

Germline CDR1 reads LNHDA; CDR2 reads SQIVND (reference sequence). The CDR3 contains 14 residues. On this clonotype: Its target is unknown. Because the CDR3 is missing its conserved closing phenylalanine or tryptophan, this is likely a read error.

Profiling that covered TCR beta VDJ and CDR3 relied on genomic DNA as its template. TCRdb reanalysed the reads using MiXCR and keeps one entry per CDR3 protein. The data show under 200,000 distinct CDR3 sequences, with approximately 40% seen just once and 1.1% held by the top ten. Regarding the study as a whole: Fewer than 30 CD8+ CDR3 sequences were shared between patients and controls.

Sequenced material: sorted CD4+, CD8+, or CD8+CD57+ T cells (not recorded which) from PBMCs. The chain is built from TRBV19 and TRBJ2-7, with 10 nucleotides matching TRBD1. The receptor was isolated from a human donor in good health. CDR3: CASSIGTGVYGQYS. Written as DNA, the CDR3 is TGTGCCAGTAGTATCGGGACAGGGGTCTACGGGCAGTACTCC.